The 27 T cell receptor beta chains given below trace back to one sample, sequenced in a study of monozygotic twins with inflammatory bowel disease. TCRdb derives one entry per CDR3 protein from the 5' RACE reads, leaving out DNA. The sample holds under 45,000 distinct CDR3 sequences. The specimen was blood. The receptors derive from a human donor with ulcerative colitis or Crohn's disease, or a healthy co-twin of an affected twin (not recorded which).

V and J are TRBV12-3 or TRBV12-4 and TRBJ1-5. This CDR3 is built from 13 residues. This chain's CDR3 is CASSFTSNQPQHF.

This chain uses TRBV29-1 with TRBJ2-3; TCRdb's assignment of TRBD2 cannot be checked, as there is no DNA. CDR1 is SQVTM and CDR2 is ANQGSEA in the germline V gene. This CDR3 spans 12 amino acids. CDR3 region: CSTSGSTDTQYF.

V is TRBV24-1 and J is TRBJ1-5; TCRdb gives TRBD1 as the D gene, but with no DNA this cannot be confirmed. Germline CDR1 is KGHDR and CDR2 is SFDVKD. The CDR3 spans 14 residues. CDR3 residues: CATSAGDSNQPQHF.

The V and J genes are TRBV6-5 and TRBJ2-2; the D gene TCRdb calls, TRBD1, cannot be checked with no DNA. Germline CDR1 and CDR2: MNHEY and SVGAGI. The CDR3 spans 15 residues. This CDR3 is CASSYGGTNTGELFF.

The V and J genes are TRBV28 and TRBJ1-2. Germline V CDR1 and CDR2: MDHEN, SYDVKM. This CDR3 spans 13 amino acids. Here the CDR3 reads CASSPDTFYGYTF.

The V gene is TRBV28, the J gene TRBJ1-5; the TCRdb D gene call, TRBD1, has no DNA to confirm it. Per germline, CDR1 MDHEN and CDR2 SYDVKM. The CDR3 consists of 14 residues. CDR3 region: CASSQQGSSQPQHF.

CDR3 in amino acids: CSATPARGSNTGELFF. This chain uses TRBV20-1 with TRBJ2-2; lacking DNA, the TRBD1 call made by TCRdb goes unchecked. Germline values: CDR1 DFQATT, CDR2 SNEGSKA (reference sequence). This CDR3 has 16 residues.

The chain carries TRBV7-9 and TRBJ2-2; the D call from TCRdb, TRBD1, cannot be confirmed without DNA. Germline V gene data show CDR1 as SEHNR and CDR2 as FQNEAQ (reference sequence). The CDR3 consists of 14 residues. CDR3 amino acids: CASSTGRVTGELFF.

CDR3: CASSYTQGREKLFF. This rearrangement joins TRBV6-6 to TRBJ1-4; TCRdb's D gene call, TRBD1, goes unchecked for lack of DNA. This CDR3 spans 14 amino acids. Per the germline V gene, CDR1 is MNHNY and CDR2 is SVGAGI (reference sequence).

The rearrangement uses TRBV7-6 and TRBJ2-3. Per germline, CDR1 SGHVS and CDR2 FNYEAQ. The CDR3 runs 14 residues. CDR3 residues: CASSLLAGPDTQYF. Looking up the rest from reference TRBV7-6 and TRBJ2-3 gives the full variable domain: GAGVSQSPRYKVTKRGQDVALRCDPISGHVSLYWYRQALGQGPEFLTYFNYEAQQDKSGLPNDRFSAERPEGSISTLTIQRTEQRDSAMYRCASSLLAGPDTQYFGPGTRLTVL.

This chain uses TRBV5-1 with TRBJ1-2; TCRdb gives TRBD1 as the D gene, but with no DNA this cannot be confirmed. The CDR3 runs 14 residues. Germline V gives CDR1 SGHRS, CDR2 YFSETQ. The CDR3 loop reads CASSLGGTGDGYTF. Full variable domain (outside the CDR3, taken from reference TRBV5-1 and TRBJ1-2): KAGVTQTPRYLIKTRGQQVTLSCSPISGHRSVSWYQQTPGQGLQFLFEYFSETQRNKGNFPGRFSGRQFSNSRSEMNVSTLELGDSALYLCASSLGGTGDGYTFGSGTRLTVV.

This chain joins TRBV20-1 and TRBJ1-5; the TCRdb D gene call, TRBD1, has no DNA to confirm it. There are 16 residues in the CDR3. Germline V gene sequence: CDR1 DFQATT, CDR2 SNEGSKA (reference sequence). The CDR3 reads CSARDGARGEGQPQHF.

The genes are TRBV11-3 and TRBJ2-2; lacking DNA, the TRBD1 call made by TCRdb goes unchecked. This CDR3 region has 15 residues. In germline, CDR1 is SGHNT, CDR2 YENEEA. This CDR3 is CASSFGTAIPGELFF. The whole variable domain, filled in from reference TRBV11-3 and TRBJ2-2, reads EAGVVQSPRYKIIEKKQPVAFWCNPISGHNTLYWYLQNLGQGPELLIRYENEEAVDDSQLPKDRFSAERLKGVDSTLKIQPAELGDSAVYLCASSFGTAIPGELFFGEGSRLTVL.

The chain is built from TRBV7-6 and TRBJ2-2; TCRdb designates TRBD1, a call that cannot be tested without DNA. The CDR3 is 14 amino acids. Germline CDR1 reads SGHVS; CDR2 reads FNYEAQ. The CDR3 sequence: CASSRGASDGELFF.

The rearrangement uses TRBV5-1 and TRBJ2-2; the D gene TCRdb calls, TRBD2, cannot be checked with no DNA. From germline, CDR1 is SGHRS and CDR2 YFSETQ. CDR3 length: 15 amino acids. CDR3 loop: CASSAKGGNTGELFF.

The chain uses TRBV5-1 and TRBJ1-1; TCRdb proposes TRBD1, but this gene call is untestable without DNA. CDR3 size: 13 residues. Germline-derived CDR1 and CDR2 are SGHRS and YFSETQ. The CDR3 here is CASSLGGLGEAFF.

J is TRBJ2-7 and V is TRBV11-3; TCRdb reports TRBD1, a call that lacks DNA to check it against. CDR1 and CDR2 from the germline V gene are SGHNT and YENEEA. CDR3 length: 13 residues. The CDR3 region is CASSQGAWYEQYF.

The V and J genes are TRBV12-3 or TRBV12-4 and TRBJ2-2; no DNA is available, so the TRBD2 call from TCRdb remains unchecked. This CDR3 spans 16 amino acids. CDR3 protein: CASSLSTRTNTGELFF.

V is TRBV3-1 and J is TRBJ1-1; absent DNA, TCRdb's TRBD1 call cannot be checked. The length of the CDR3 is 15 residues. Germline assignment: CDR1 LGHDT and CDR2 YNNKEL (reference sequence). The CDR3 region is CASSRKPRGNTEAFF.

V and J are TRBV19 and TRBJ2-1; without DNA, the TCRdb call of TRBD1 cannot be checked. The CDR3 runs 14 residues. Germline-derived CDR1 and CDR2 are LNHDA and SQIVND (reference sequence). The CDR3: CASSQGTGLMPQFF.

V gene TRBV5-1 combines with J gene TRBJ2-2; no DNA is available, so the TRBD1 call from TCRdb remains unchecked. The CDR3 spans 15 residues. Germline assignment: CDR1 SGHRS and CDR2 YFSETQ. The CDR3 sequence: CASSQGPVNTGELFF.

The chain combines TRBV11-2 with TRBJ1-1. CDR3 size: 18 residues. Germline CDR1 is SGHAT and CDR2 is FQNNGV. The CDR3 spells CASSLGGSGFGRRTEAFF.

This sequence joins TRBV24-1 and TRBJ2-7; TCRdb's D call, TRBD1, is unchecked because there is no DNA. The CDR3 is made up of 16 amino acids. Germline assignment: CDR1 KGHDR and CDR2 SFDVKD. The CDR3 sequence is CATSDRQGSGSYEQYF.

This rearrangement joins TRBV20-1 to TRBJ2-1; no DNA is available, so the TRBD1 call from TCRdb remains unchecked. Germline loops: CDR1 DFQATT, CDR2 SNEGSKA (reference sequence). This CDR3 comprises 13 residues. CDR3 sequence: CSASPGGGNEQFF.

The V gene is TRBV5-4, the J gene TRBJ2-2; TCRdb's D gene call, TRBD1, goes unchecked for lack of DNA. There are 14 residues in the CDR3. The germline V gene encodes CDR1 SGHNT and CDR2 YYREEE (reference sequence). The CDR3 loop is CASSVGQGPGELFF.

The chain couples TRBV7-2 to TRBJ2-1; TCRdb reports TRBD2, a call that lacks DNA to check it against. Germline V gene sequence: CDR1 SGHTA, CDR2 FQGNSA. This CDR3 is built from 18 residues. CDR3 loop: CASSLAAAGGSSYNEQFF.

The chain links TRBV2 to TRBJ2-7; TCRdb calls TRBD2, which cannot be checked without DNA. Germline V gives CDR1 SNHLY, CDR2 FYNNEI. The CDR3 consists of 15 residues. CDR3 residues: CASSITSGRRYEQYF.